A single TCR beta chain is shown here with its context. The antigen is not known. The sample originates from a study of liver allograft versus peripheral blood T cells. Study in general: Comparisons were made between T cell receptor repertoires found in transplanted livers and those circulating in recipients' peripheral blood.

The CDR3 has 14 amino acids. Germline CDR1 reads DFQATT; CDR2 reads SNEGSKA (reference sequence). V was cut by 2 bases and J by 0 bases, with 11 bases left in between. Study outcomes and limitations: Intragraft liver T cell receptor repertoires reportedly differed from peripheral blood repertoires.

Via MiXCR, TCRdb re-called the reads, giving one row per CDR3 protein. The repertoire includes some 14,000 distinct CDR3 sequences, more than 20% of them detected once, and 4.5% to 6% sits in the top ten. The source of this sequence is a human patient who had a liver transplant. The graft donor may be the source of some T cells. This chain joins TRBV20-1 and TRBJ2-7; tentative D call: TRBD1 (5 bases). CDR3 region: CSARKGALSYEQYF. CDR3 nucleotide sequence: TGCAGTGCTAGAAAAGGGGCCCTCTCCTACGAGCAGTACTTC.